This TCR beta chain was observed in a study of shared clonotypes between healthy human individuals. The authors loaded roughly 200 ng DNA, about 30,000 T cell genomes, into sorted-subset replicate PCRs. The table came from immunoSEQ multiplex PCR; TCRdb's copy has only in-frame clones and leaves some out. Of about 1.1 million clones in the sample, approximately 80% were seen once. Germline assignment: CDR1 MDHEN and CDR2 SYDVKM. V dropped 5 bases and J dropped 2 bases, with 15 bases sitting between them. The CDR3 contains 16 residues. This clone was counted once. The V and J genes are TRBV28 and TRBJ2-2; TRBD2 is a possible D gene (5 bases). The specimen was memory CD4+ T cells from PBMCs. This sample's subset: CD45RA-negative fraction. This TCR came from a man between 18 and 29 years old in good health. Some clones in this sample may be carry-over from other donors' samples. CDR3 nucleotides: TGTGCCAGCAGTCTCCTATCGGACTCAAACACCGGGGAGCTGTTTTTT. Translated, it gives CASSLLSDSNTGELFF.